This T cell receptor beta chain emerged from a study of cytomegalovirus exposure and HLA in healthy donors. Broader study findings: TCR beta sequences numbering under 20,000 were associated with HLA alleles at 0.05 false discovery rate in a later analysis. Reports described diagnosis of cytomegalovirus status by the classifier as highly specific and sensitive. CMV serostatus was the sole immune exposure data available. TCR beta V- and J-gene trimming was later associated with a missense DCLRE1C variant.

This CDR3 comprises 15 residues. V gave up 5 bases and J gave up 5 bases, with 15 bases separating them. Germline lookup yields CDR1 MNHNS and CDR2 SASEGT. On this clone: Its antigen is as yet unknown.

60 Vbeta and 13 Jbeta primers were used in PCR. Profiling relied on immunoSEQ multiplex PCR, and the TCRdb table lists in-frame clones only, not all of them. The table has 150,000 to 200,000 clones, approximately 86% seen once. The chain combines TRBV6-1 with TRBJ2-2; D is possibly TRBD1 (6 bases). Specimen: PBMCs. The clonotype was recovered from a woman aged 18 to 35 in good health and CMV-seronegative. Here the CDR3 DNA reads TGTGCCAGCAGTACTTACAGGGTTTGGACCGGGGAGCTGTTTTTT. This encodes CASSTYRVWTGELFF.